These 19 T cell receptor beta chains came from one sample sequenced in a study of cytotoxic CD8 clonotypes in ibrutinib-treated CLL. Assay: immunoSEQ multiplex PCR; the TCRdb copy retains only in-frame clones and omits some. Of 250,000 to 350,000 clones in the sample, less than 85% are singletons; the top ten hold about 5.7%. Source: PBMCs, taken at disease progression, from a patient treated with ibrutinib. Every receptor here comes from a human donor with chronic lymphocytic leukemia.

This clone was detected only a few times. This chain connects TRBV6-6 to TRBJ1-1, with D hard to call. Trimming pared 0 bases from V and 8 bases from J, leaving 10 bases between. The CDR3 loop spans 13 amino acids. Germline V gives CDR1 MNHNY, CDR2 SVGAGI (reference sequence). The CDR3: CASSYSTTPEAFF. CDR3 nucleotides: TGTGCCAGCAGTTACTCGACCACGCCCGAAGCTTTCTTT.

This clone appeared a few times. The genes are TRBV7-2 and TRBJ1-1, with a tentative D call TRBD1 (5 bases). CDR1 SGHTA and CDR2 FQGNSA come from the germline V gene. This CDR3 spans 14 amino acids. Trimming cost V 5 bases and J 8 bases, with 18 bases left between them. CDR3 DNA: TGTGCCAGCAGCATACCTACTCAGAACAGGGAAGCTTTCTTT. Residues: CASSIPTQNREAFF.

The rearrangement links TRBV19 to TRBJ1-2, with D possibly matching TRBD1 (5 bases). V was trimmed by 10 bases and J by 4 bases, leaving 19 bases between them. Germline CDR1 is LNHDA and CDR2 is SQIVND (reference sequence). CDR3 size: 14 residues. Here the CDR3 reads CATHRPWDFYGYTF. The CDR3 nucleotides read TGTGCCACCCATCGACCATGGGACTTCTATGGCTACACCTTC.

CDR3: CASSYTSGTATYEQYF. The CDR3 DNA is TGTGCCAGCAGTTACACATCCGGGACCGCAACCTACGAGCAGTACTTC. The V gene is TRBV6-6, the J gene TRBJ2-7; D possibly uses TRBD1 or TRBD2 (5 bases each). CDR3 length equals 16 residues. Trimming stripped 2 bases from V and 2 bases from J, with 16 bases between. CDR1 is MNHNY, CDR2 SVGAGI, per germline (reference sequence).

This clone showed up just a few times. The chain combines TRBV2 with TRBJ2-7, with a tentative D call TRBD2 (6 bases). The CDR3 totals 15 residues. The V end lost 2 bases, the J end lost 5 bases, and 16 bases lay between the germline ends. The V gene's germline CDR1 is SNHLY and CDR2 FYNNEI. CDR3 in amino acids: CASSEWTGVSNEQYF. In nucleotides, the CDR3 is TGTGCCAGCAGTGAATGGACGGGAGTTTCCAACGAGCAGTACTTC.

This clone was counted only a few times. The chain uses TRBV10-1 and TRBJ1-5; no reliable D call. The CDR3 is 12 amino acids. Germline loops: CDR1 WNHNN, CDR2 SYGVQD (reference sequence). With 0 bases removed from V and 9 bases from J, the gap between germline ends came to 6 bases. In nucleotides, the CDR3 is TGCGCCAGCAGTGAGTCTTTGAGGCCCCAGCATTTT. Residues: CASSESLRPQHF.

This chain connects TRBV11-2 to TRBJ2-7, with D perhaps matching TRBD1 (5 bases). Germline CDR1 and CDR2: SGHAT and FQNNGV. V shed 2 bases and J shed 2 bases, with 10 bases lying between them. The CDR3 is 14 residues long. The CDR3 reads CASSLWGPAYEQYF. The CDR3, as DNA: TGTGCCAGCAGCTTATGGGGCCCTGCCTACGAGCAGTACTTC.

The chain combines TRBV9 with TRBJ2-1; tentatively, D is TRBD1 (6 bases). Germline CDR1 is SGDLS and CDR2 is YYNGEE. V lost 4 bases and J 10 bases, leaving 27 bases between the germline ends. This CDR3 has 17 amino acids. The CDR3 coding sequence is TGTGCCAGCAGCCCCTCCATGACAGGCCGCCGCCCGGAAGAGCAGTTCTTC. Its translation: CASSPSMTGRRPEEQFF.

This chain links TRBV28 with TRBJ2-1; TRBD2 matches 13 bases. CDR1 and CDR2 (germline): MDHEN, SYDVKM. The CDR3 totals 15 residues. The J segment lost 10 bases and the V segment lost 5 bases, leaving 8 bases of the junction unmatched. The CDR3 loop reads CASSPWTSGSMEQFF. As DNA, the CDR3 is TGTGCCAGCAGTCCGTGGACTAGCGGGAGTATGGAGCAGTTCTTC.

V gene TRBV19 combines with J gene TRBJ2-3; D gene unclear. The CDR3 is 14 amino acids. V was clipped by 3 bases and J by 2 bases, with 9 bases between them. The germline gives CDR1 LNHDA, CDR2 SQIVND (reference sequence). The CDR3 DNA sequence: TGTGCCAGTAGTATCCAGTCCCCCACAGATACGCAGTATTTT. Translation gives CASSIQSPTDTQYF.

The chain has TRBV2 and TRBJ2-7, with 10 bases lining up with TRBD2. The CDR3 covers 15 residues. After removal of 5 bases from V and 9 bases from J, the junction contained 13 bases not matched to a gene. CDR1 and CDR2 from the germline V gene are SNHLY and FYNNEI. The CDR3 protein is CASSPDVLAGAGQYF. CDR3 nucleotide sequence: TGTGCCAGCAGTCCCGACGTCCTAGCGGGGGCCGGGCAGTACTTC.

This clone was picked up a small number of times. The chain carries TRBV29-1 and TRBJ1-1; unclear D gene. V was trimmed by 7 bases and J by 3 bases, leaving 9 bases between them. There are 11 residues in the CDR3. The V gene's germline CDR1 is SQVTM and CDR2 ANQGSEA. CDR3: CSGRWDTEAFF. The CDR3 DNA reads TGCAGCGGGCGGTGGGACACTGAAGCTTTCTTT.

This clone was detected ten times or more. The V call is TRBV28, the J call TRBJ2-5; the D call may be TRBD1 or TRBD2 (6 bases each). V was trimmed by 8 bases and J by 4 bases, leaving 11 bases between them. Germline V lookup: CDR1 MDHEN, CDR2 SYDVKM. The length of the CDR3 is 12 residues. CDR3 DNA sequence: TGTGCCAGCGGCGGAGGGGGAGAGACCCAGTACTTC. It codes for CASGGGGETQYF.

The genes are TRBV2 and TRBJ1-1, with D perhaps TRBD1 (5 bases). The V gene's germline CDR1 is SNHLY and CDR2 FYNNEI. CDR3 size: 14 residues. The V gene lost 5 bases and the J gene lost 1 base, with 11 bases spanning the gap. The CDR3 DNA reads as TGTGCCAGCAGTCAGACTGGACAGAACACTGAAGCTTTCTTT. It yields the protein CASSQTGQNTEAFF.

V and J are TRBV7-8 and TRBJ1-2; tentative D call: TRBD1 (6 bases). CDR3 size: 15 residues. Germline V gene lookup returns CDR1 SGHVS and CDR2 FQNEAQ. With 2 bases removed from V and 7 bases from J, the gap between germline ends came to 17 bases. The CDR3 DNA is TGTGCCAGCAGCTTATCCCCTGACCCAGGGGTTGGCTACACCTTC. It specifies CASSLSPDPGVGYTF. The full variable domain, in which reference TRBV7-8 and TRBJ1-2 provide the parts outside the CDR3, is GAGVSQSPRYKVAKRGQDVALRCDPISGHVSLFWYQQALGQGPEFLTYFQNEAQLDKSGLPSDRFFAERPEGSVSTLKIQRTQQEDSAVYLCASSLSPDPGVGYTFGSGTRLTVV.

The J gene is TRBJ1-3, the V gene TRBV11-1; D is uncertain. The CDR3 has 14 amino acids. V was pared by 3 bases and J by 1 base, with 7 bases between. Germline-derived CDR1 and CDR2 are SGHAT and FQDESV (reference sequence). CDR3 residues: CASSLTGSGNTIYF. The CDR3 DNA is TGTGCCAGCAGCTTGACGGGGTCTGGAAACACCATATATTTT.

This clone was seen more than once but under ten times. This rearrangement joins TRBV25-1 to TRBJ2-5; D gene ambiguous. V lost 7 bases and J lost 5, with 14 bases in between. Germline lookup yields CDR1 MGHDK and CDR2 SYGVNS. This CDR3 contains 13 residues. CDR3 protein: CASTPVGRETQYF. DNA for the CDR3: TGTGCCAGCACTCCGGTCGGGCGGGAGACCCAGTACTTC. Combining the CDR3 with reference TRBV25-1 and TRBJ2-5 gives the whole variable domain EADIYQTPRYLVIGTGKKITLECSQTMGHDKMYWYQQDPGMELHLIHYSYGVNSTEKGDLSSESTVSRIRTEHFPLTLESARPSHTSQYLCASTPVGRETQYFGPGTRLLVL.

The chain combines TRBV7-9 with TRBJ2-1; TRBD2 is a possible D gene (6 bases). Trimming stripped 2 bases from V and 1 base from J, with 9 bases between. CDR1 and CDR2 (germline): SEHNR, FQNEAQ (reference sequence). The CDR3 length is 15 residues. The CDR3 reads CASSLRTTSYNEQFF. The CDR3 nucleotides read TGTGCCAGCAGCTTAAGGACTACATCCTACAATGAGCAGTTCTTC.

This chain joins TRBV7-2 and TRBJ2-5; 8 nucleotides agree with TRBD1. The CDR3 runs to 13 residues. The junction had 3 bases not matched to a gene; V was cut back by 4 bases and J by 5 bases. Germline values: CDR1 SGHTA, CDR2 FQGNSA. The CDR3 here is CASSSRGLETQYF. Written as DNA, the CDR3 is TGTGCCAGCAGCTCCAGGGGGCTGGAGACCCAGTACTTC.